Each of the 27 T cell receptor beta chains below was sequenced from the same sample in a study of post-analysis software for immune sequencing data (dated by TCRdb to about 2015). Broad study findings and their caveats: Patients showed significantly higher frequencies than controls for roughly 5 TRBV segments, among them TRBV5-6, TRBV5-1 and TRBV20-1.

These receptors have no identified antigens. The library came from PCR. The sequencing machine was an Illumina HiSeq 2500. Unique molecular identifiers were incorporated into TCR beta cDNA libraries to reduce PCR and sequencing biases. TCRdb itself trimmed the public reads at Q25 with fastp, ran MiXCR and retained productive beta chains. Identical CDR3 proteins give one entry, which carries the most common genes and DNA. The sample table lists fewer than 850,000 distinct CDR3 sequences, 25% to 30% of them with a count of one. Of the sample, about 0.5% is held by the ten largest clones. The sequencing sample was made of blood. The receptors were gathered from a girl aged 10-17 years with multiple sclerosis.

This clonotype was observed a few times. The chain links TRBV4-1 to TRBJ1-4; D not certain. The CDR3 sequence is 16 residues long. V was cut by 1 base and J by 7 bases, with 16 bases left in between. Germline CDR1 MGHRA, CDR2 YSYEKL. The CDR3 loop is CASSQARSAASEKLFF. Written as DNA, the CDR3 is TGCGCCAGCAGCCAAGCCCGGAGTGCGGCGAGTGAAAAACTGTTTTTT.

The CDR3 sequence: CASRATRNYEQYF. The CDR3 coding sequence is TGTGCCAGCAGAGCGACTCGTAACTACGAGCAGTACTTC. The rearrangement links TRBV6-2 or TRBV6-3 to TRBJ2-7; D is ambiguous. V lost 6 bases, J lost 3 bases, and 12 bases lay in between. Germline V gene lookup returns CDR1 MNHEY and CDR2 SVGEGT. The CDR3 is 13 amino acids.

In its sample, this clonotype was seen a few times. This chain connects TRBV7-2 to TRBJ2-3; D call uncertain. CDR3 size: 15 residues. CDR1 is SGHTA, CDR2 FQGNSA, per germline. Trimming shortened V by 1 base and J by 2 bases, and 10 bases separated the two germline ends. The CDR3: CASSLVGLVTDTQYF. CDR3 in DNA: TGTGCCAGCAGCTTAGTCGGCCTAGTCACAGATACGCAGTATTTT.

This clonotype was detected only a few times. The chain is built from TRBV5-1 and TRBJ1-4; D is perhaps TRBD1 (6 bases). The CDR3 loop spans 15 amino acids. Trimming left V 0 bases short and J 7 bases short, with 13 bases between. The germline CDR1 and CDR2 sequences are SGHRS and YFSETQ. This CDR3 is CASSLEGGRGEKLFF. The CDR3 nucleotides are TGCGCCAGCAGCTTGGAGGGGGGGCGAGGTGAAAAACTGTTTTTT.

DNA for the CDR3: TGTGCCACCACCGCCGGCATTAACTATGGCTACACCTTC. This translates into CATTAGINYGYTF. The chain carries TRBV27 and TRBJ1-2; D is unclear. This CDR3 region has 13 residues. From germline, CDR1 is MNHEY and CDR2 SMNVEV (reference sequence). The V gene lost 10 bases and the J gene lost 1 base, with 13 bases spanning the gap.

In DNA, the CDR3 is TGCAGTGCTAGAGGGGGAGGTTGGGGGACCTACGAGCAGTACTTC. Protein sequence: CSARGGGWGTYEQYF. The J gene is TRBJ2-7, the V gene TRBV20-1; maybe TRBD2 (6 bases). CDR1 DFQATT and CDR2 SNEGSKA come from the germline V gene (reference sequence). The CDR3 sequence is 15 residues long. Trimming pared 1 base from V and 2 bases from J, leaving 15 bases between.

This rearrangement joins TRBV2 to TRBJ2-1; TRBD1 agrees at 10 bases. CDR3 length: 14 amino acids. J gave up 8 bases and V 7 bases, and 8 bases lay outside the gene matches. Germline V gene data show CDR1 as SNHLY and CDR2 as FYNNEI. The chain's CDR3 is CASTRQGAWHEQFF. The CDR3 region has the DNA TGTGCCAGCACAAGACAGGGGGCCTGGCATGAGCAGTTCTTC. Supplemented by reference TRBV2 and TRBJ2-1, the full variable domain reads EPEVTQTPSHQVTQMGQEVILRCVPISNHLYFYWYRQILGQKVEFLVSFYNNEISEKSEIFDDQFSVERPDGSNFTLKIRSTKLEDSAMYFCASTRQGAWHEQFFGPGTRLTVL.

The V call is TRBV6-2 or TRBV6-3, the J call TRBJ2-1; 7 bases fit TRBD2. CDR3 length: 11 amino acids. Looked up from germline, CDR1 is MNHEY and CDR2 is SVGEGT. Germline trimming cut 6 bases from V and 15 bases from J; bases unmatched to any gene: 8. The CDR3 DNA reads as TGTGCCAGCAGGTATTCGACTAGCACGTTCTTC. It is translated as CASRYSTSTFF.

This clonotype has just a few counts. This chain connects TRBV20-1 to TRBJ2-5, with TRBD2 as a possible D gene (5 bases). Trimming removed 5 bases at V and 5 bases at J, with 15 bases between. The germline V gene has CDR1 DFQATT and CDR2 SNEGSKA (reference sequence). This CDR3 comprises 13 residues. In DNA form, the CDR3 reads TGCAGTGCTTTACTACCTACGGGGGAGACCCAGTACTTC. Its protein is CSALLPTGETQYF.

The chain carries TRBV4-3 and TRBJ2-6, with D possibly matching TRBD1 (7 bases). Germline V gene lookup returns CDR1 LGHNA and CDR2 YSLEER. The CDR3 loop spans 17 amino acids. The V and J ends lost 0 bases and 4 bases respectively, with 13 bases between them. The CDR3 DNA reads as TGCGCCAGCAGCCAAGACAGGGGGGATACCGGGGCCAACGTCCTGACTTTC. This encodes CASSQDRGDTGANVLTF.

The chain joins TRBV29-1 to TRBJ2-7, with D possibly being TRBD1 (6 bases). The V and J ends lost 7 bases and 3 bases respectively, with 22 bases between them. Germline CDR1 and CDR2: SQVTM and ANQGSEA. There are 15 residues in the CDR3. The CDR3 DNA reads TGCAGCGCCACAACGCAGGGGCTCGTGGTCTACGAGCAGTACTTC. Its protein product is CSATTQGLVVYEQYF.

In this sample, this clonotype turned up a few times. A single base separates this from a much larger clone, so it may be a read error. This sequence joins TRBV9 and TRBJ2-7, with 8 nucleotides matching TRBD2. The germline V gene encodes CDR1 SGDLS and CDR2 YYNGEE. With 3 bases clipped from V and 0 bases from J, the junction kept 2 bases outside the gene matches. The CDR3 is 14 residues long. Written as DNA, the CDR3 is TGTGCCAGCAGCGGAGCGGGAGCCTCCTACGAGCAGTACTTC. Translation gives CASSGAGASYEQYF.

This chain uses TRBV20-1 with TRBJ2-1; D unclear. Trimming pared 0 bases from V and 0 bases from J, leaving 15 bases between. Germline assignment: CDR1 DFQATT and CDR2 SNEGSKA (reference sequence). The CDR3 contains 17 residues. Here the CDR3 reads CSARDRSATSSYNEQFF. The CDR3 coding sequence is TGCAGTGCTAGAGATAGAAGCGCTACAAGCTCCTACAATGAGCAGTTCTTC.

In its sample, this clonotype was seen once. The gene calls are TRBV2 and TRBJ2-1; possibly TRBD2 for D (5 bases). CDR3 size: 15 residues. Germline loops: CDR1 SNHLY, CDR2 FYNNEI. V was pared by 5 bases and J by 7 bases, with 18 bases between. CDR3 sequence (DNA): TGTGCCAGCAGTTACCTGACGGGGTTTGGGAATGAGCAGTTCTTC. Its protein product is CASSYLTGFGNEQFF.

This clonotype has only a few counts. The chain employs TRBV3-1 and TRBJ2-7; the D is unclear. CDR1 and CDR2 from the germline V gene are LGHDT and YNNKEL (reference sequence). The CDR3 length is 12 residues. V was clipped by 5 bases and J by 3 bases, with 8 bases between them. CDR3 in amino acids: CASSGPDYEQYF. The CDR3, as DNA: TGTGCCAGCAGCGGTCCCGACTACGAGCAGTACTTC.

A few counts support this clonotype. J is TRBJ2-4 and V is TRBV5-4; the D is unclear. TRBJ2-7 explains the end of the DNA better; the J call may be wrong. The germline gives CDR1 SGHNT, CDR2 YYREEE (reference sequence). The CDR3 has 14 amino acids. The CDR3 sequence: CASSLDLGFYEQYF. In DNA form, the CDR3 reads TGTGCCAGCAGCTTGGATCTGGGGTTCTACGAGCAGTACTTC.

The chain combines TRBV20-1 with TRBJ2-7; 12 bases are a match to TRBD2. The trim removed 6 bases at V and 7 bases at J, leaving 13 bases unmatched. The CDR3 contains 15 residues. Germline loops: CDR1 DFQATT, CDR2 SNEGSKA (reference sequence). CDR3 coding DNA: TGCAGTGCCAGGCGCCGGACTAGCGGGGACGGTGAGCAGTACTTC. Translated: CSARRRTSGDGEQYF.

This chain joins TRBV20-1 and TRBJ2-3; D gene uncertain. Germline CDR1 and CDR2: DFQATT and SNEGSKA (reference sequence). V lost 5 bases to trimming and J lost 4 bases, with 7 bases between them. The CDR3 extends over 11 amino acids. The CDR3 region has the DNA TGCAGTGCTTTTGGCCCAGATACGCAGTATTTT. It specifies CSAFGPDTQYF.

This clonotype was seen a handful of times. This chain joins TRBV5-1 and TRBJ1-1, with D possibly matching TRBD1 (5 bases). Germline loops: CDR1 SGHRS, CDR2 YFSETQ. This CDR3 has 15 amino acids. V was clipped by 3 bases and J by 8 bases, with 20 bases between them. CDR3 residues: CASSSRSGVTTEAFF. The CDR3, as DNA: TGCGCCAGCAGCTCACGCTCGGGGGTGACCACCGAAGCTTTCTTT.

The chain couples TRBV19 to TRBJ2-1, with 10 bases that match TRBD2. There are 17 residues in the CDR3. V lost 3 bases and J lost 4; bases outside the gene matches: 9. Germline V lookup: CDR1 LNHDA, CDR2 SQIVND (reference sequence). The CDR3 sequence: CASSMGATSGTYNEQFF. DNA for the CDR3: TGTGCCAGTAGTATGGGGGCTACTAGCGGGACGTACAATGAGCAGTTCTTC.

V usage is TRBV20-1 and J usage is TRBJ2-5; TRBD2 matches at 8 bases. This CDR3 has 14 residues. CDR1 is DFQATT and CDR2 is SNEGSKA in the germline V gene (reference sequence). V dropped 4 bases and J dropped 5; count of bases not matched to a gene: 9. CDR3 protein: CSATGGRADETQYF. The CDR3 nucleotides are TGCAGTGCTACGGGAGGGAGGGCCGACGAGACCCAGTACTTC.

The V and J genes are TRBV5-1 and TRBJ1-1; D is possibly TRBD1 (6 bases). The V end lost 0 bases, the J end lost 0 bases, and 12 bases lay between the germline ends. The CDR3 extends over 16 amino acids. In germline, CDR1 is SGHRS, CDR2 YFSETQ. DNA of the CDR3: TGCGCCAGCAGCTTGGGGGGGCTAAGCATGAACACTGAAGCTTTCTTT. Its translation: CASSLGGLSMNTEAFF.

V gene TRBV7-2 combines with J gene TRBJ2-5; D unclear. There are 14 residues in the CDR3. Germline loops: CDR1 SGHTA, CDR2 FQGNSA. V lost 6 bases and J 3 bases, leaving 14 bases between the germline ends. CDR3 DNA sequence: TGTGCCAGCAGTAATCCCGGCGGAAAAGAGACCCAGTACTTC. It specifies CASSNPGGKETQYF. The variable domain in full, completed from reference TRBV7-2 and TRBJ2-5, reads GAGVSQSPSNKVTEKGKDVELRCDPISGHTALYWYRQSLGQGLEFLIYFQGNSAPDKSGLPSDRFSAERTGGSVSTLTIQRTQQEDSAVYLCASSNPGGKETQYFGPGTRLLVL.

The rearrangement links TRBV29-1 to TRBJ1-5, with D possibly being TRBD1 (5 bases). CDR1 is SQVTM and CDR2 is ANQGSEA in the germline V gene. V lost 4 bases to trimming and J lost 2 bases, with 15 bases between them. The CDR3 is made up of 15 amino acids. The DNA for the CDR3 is TGCAGCGTTGCAACGGGGGGTTCGCGCAATCAGCCCCAGCATTTT. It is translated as CSVATGGSRNQPQHF.

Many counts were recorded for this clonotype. The DNA for the CDR3 is TGCAGCGTTGACGGCAGGGTTAACTATGGCTACACCTTC. Amino acids: CSVDGRVNYGYTF. This chain links TRBV29-1 with TRBJ1-2; the D gene is possibly TRBD1 (5 bases). V was pared by 3 bases and J by 1 base, with 9 bases between. The CDR3 sequence is 13 residues long. Looked up from germline, CDR1 is SQVTM and CDR2 is ANQGSEA.

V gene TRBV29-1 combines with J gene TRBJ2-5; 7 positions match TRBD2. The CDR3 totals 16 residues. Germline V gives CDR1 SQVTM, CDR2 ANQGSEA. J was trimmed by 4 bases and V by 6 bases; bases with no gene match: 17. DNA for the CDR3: TGCAGCGTGATCTCCCCGGGGGGAAGGCGTGGAGAGACCCAGTACTTC. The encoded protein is CSVISPGGRRGETQYF.

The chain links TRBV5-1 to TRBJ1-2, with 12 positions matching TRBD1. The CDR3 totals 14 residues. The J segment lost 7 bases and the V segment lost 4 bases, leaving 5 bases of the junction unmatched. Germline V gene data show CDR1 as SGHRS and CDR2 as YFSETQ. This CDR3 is CASSAGQGARGYTF. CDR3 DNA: TGCGCCAGCAGCGCGGGACAGGGGGCGCGTGGCTACACCTTC.